These 12 T cell receptor beta chains were sequenced from one sample in a study of blood T cell repertoires in COVID-19. Assay used: immunoSEQ multiplex PCR; TCRdb lists only in-frame clones, some missing. The data hold about 130,000 clones, with approximately 86% observed a single time. Sequenced material: peripheral blood. Receptor source: a woman between 70 and 85 years old with COVID-19, enrolled during active disease.

The CDR3 spells CASSTTGDAYGYTF. The CDR3 DNA reads as TGTGCCAGTAGTACGACAGGGGATGCCTATGGCTACACCTTC. This rearrangement joins TRBV19 to TRBJ1-2; TRBD1 aligns across 8 bases. V lost 4 bases, J lost 4 bases, and 5 bases stayed unmatched. CDR1 is LNHDA, CDR2 SQIVND, per germline (reference sequence). The CDR3 spans 14 residues.

The chain is built from TRBV14 and TRBJ1-2; TRBD1 matches 9 bases. Germline CDR1 is SGHDN and CDR2 is FVKESK. Trimming cost V 1 base and J 2 bases; bases outside gene matches: 2. There are 15 residues in the CDR3. CDR3 residues: CASSQGTGENYGYTF. CDR3 nucleotides: TGTGCCAGCAGCCAAGGGACAGGGGAGAACTATGGCTACACCTTC.

This chain joins TRBV28 and TRBJ2-2; 9 bases align to TRBD1. V trimming: 4 bases; J trimming: 5 bases; junction bases outside the gene matches: 8. CDR3 length equals 16 residues. CDR1 is MDHEN and CDR2 is SYDVKM in the germline V gene. The chain's CDR3 is CASSSPTGTGTGELFF. In DNA form, the CDR3 reads TGTGCCAGCAGTTCACCCACCGGGACAGGGACCGGGGAGCTGTTTTTT.

The rearrangement uses TRBV4-1 and TRBJ1-5; no definite D call. Germline V lookup: CDR1 MGHRA, CDR2 YSYEKL. The CDR3 has 15 amino acids. Trimming cost V 3 bases and J 1 base, with 10 bases left between them. This CDR3 is CASSHERSSNQPQHF. CDR3 nucleotide sequence: TGCGCCAGCAGCCATGAGAGGTCCAGCAATCAGCCCCAGCATTTT.

The chain is built from TRBV25-1 and TRBJ1-2, with 10 positions matching TRBD1. Germline CDR1 is MGHDK and CDR2 is SYGVNS. V trimming: 5 bases; J trimming: 5 bases; junction bases outside the gene matches: 17. The CDR3 runs to 18 residues. The CDR3 DNA follows: TGTGCCAGCAGTCGGGCTTTGGGGGCCGGGACAGGGGATTATGGCTACACCTTC. It translates to CASSRALGAGTGDYGYTF.

A note on this clone: Compared with germline, one end of the junction differs, possibly owing to a read error. This CDR3 reads CASTSDSGNSRDTQYF. The DNA for the CDR3 is TGTGCCAGCACCTCGGATAGCGGCAATAGCAGAGATACGCAGTATTTT. The chain links TRBV5-5 to TRBJ2-3; D is perhaps TRBD2 (6 bases). CDR1 is SGHKS, CDR2 YYEKEE, per germline (reference sequence). There are 16 residues in the CDR3.

The chain carries TRBV6-5 and TRBJ2-2; 9 bases agree with TRBD2. Germline CDR1 and CDR2: MNHEY and SVGAGI. V shed 6 bases, J shed 3 bases, and the junction held 2 bases outside the gene matches. This CDR3 region has 14 residues. This chain's CDR3 is CASRLAGDTGELFF. In DNA, the CDR3 is TGTGCCAGCAGATTAGCGGGGGACACCGGGGAGCTGTTTTTT.

This clone was recorded a few times. The chain recombines TRBV7-2 with TRBJ2-2; 12 bases match TRBD1. V was clipped by 2 bases and J by 8 bases; unmatched bases: 9. The CDR3 runs 17 residues. Germline CDR1 reads SGHTA; CDR2 reads FQGNSA. The CDR3 DNA is TGTGCCAGCAGCTTAAGGGGACAGGGGGCGTTAACAGGGGAGCTGTTTTTT. It translates to CASSLRGQGALTGELFF. Filled out from reference TRBV7-2 and TRBJ2-2, the complete variable domain reads GAGVSQSPSNKVTEKGKDVELRCDPISGHTALYWYRQSLGQGLEFLIYFQGNSAPDKSGLPSDRFSAERTGGSVSTLTIQRTQQEDSAVYLCASSLRGQGALTGELFFGEGSRLTVL.

Only one count was recorded for this clone. The rearrangement uses TRBV7-3 and TRBJ2-1, with 9 bases matching TRBD1. The CDR3 consists of 17 residues. The J segment lost 6 bases and the V segment lost 5 bases, leaving 14 bases of the junction unmatched. Germline values: CDR1 SGHTA, CDR2 FQGTGA. For the CDR3, the DNA is TGTGCCAGCAGCCCCTTAACCGCGACAGGGGGGTTCAATGAGCAGTTCTTC. Its protein product is CASSPLTATGGFNEQFF.

J is TRBJ2-7 and V is TRBV5-5, with 9 bases lining up with TRBD1. From germline, CDR1 is SGHKS and CDR2 YYEKEE (reference sequence). The CDR3 is 16 amino acids. After removal of 3 bases from V and 5 bases from J, the junction contained 12 bases not matched to a gene. The CDR3 DNA reads TGTGCCAGCAGCTCCTACCGGGACAGGGTAGAGAACGAGCAGTACTTC. Its translation is CASSSYRDRVENEQYF.

This chain connects TRBV3-1 (or the pseudogene TRBV3-2) to TRBJ1-3; D is unclear. The ends were cut back, 4 bases at V and 3 bases at J, with 13 bases in the middle. Germline V CDR1 and CDR2: LGHDT, YNNKEL (reference sequence). This CDR3 contains 15 residues. The CDR3 protein is CASSRQRGGGNTIYF. The CDR3 DNA sequence: TGTGCCAGCAGCCGTCAGCGGGGTGGTGGAAACACCATATATTTT.

The chain joins TRBV5-8 to TRBJ2-1, with D unresolved. Trimming stripped 6 bases from V and 2 bases from J, with 12 bases between. CDR3 length: 14 residues. The V gene's germline CDR1 is SGHTS and CDR2 YDEGEE. The CDR3 nucleotides are TGTGCCAGCACCGTGCAAGAGCCCTACAATGAGCAGTTCTTC. As protein: CASTVQEPYNEQFF.